This T cell receptor beta chain was captured in a study of blood T cell repertoires in COVID-19. Authors' processing steps: Estimates of nucleated cell counts were drawn from the amplification of reference gene primers. TCRdb's table, derived via immunoSEQ multiplex PCR, lists solely in-frame clones and lacks some. V, J and clone size were drawn from that table, and D and trimming were deduced from the DNA. The sample records over 100,000 clones, roughly nine tenths being singletons. This clone was counted a few times. The CDR3 sequence is 12 residues long. The ends were cut back, 4 bases at V and 3 bases at J, with 7 bases in the middle. Germline CDR1 and CDR2: SGHAT and FQNNGV.

Sequenced material: peripheral blood. This clonotype was obtained from a human donor in a cohort sampled during active COVID-19. The chain combines TRBV11-2 with TRBJ2-7; D is unresolved. The CDR3, as DNA: TGTGCCAGCAGCTCCTTTCTCTACGAGCAGTACTTC. Protein product: CASSSFLYEQYF.